One TCR beta chain is described in this entry. The sample belongs to a study of blood T cell repertoires in COVID-19. Study at large: The study drew acute and convalescent COVID-19 samples from the United States, Italy and Spain. From T cells, B-cell-depleted T cells, or PBMCs came the material, which was cDNA or gDNA.

Some clones are missing from TCRdb's copy, which holds only in-frame ones; the method was immunoSEQ multiplex PCR. The sample has some 30,000 clones, roughly 87% seen once. Germline-derived CDR1 and CDR2 are DFQATT and SNEGSKA (reference sequence). The CDR3 extends over 12 amino acids. The V gene lost 3 bases and the J gene lost 2 bases, with 7 bases spanning the gap. This clonotype originated in a man aged 55 to 70 with active COVID-19. The chain is built from TRBV20-1 and TRBJ1-1; D not certain. The source material was peripheral blood. CDR3 nucleotide sequence: TGCAGTGCTAGTTCCAGTAACACTGAAGCTTTCTTT. Translated: CSASSSNTEAFF.